These T cell receptor beta chains were read from a single sample in a study of OX40 agonist ivuxolimab in advanced cancers. Generated by immunoSEQ multiplex PCR, the TCRdb table keeps only in-frame clones and is missing some. The data hold about 40,000 clones, with approximately 90% observed a single time. The sequences come from CD4+ or CD8+ T cells sorted from blood, collected in a trial of the OX40 agonist ivuxolimab. The receptors originated from an adult with an advanced solid tumor such as melanoma, head and neck, liver or kidney cancer. Both conserved end residues are part of each CDR3. The D gene is left open where the match is weak. The size field is filled for only some rows; it gives once, few, many or a size class.

clone_size: -
d_call: TRBD1
v_call: TRBV7-9
j_call: TRBJ2-6
cdr3_aa: CASSRGTGQSGANVLTF
cdr3_nt: TGTGCCAGCAGCCGAGGGACAGGTCAGTCTGGGGCCAACGTCCTGACTTTC

clone_size: -
d_call: -
v_call: TRBV7-9
j_call: TRBJ2-1
cdr3_aa: CASSSMAESNEQFF
cdr3_nt: TGTGCCAGCAGCTCCATGGCGGAAAGCAATGAGCAGTTCTTC

clone_size: -
d_call: TRBD1
v_call: TRBV6-5
j_call: TRBJ2-5
cdr3_aa: CASSLYRGNQETQYF
cdr3_nt: TGTGCCAGCTCCCTGTACAGGGGAAACCAAGAGACCCAGTACTTC

clone_size: -
d_call: -
v_call: TRBV30
j_call: TRBJ2-7
cdr3_aa: CAWSQGGYEQYF
cdr3_nt: TGTGCCTGGAGCCAGGGGGGATACGAGCAGTACTTC

clone_size: -
d_call: -
v_call: TRBV27
j_call: TRBJ1-2
cdr3_aa: CASGPDYGYTF
cdr3_nt: TGTGCCAGCGGACCGGACTATGGCTACACCTTC

clone_size: -
d_call: -
v_call: TRBV10-3
j_call: TRBJ1-1
cdr3_aa: CAISDDQGLLNTEAFF
cdr3_nt: TGTGCCATCAGTGACGACCAGGGGCTTCTGAACACTGAAGCTTTCTTT

clone_size: -
d_call: -
v_call: TRBV4-3
j_call: TRBJ2-2
cdr3_aa: CASSPRVSEYQELFF
cdr3_nt: TGCGCCAGCAGCCCCCGAGTTAGCGAGTACCAGGAGCTGTTTTTT

clone_size: -
d_call: TRBD2
v_call: TRBV29-1
j_call: TRBJ2-2
cdr3_aa: CSVAAGGNLVAGELFF
cdr3_nt: TGCAGCGTTGCGGCGGGAGGGAATCTAGTGGCCGGGGAGCTGTTTTTT

clone_size: once
d_call: TRBD1
v_call: TRBV19
j_call: TRBJ1-1
cdr3_aa: CASSMGQGTTEAFF
cdr3_nt: TGTGCCAGTAGTATGGGACAGGGAACCACTGAAGCTTTCTTT

clone_size: -
d_call: TRBD1
v_call: TRBV5-6
j_call: TRBJ1-1
cdr3_aa: CASRPTGTGTEAFF
cdr3_nt: TGTGCCAGCAGGCCGACAGGGACGGGCACTGAAGCTTTCTTT

clone_size: -
d_call: TRBD1
v_call: TRBV28
j_call: TRBJ1-6
cdr3_aa: CASRTTGRLSPLHF
cdr3_nt: TGTGCCAGCAGGACGACAGGGCGTTTGTCACCCCTCCACTTT

clone_size: -
d_call: -
v_call: TRBV4-1
j_call: TRBJ1-3
cdr3_aa: CASSHQTGVFGNTIYF
cdr3_nt: TGCGCCAGCAGCCATCAGACAGGAGTCTTTGGAAACACCATATATTTT

clone_size: -
d_call: -
v_call: TRBV14
j_call: TRBJ2-2
cdr3_aa: CASSQGRTANTGELFF
cdr3_nt: TGTGCCAGCAGCCAGGGACGGACGGCGAACACCGGGGAGCTGTTTTTT

clone_size: -
d_call: TRBD2
v_call: TRBV9
j_call: TRBJ2-1
cdr3_aa: CASSVTSGHNEQFF
cdr3_nt: TGTGCCAGCAGCGTAACTAGCGGCCACAATGAGCAGTTCTTC

clone_size: -
d_call: TRBD1
v_call: TRBV6-5
j_call: TRBJ2-5
cdr3_aa: CASSWGQWEETQYF
cdr3_nt: TGTGCCAGCAGTTGGGGACAGTGGGAAGAGACCCAGTACTTC

clone_size: -
d_call: -
v_call: TRBV10-3
j_call: TRBJ2-1
cdr3_aa: CASSYTGTPEGYNEQFF
cdr3_nt: TGTGCCAGCAGTTACACCGGGACTCCGGAGGGGTACAATGAGCAGTTCTTC

clone_size: -
d_call: -
v_call: TRBV29-1
j_call: TRBJ1-2
cdr3_aa: CSVETLYGYTF
cdr3_nt: TGCAGCGTCGAAACACTGTATGGCTACACCTTC

clone_size: -
d_call: -
v_call: TRBV6-6
j_call: TRBJ2-1
cdr3_aa: CASGYPGGSNEQFF
cdr3_nt: TGTGCCAGCGGATACCCCGGGGGCTCCAATGAGCAGTTCTTC

clone_size: few
d_call: -
v_call: TRBV7-8
j_call: TRBJ2-1
cdr3_aa: CASSPTSRGTNEQFF
cdr3_nt: TGTGCCAGCAGCCCCACTAGTAGGGGTACCAATGAGCAGTTCTTC

clone_size: -
d_call: -
v_call: TRBV6-5
j_call: TRBJ1-5
cdr3_aa: CASSDWEAQPQHF
cdr3_nt: TGTGCCAGCAGTGATTGGGAGGCTCAGCCCCAGCATTTT

clone_size: -
d_call: -
v_call: TRBV7-2
j_call: TRBJ1-1
cdr3_aa: CASSLIDTEAFF
cdr3_nt: TGTGCCAGCAGCTTAATAGACACTGAAGCTTTCTTT

clone_size: -
d_call: -
v_call: TRBV28
j_call: TRBJ2-2
cdr3_aa: CASSLFTGNTGELFF
cdr3_nt: TGTGCCAGCAGTTTATTTACGGGAAACACCGGGGAGCTGTTTTTT

clone_size: -
d_call: -
v_call: TRBV7-3
j_call: TRBJ2-3
cdr3_aa: CASSPSSSGTDTQYF
cdr3_nt: TGTGCCAGCAGCCCGTCTTCTTCGGGAACAGATACGCAGTATTTT

clone_size: -
d_call: -
v_call: TRBV2
j_call: TRBJ1-5
cdr3_aa: CASKENKGQPQHF
cdr3_nt: TGTGCCAGCAAAGAGAATAAGGGACAGCCCCAGCATTTT

clone_size: -
d_call: -
v_call: TRBV19
j_call: TRBJ2-3
cdr3_aa: CASRVDHWTRTDTQYF
cdr3_nt: TGTGCCAGCAGAGTCGATCATTGGACCCGCACAGATACGCAGTATTTT